This entry describes one T cell receptor beta chain. Its specificity is unknown. Some clones are missing from TCRdb's copy, which holds only in-frame ones; the method was immunoSEQ multiplex PCR. The sample lists roughly 86,000 clones; around 91% were seen once. The sample originates from a study of T cell responses to AZD1222 COVID-19 vaccine. General study findings and limits: Donors, mostly white British, included more females; clonal diversity was possibly underestimated.

The V gene's germline CDR1 is SGDLS and CDR2 YYNGEE. The CDR3 is 14 residues long. Between the trimmed V and J ends, which lost 4 bases and 0 bases, there was a span of 8 bases. The sequence was obtained from an adult in good health. The source was peripheral blood, collected on day 0 of AZD1222 vaccination. The rearrangement joins TRBV9 to TRBJ1-3; D gene ambiguous. CDR3 sequence (DNA): TGTGCCAGCAGCTCGGCGAACTCTGGAAACACCATATATTTT. Translated, it gives CASSSANSGNTIYF. Filled out from reference TRBV9 and TRBJ1-3, the complete variable domain reads DSGVTQTPKHLITATGQRVTLRCSPRSGDLSVYWYQQSLDQGLQFLIQYYNGEERAKGNILERFSAQQFPDLHSELNLSSLELGDSALYFCASSSANSGNTIYFGEGSWLTVV.